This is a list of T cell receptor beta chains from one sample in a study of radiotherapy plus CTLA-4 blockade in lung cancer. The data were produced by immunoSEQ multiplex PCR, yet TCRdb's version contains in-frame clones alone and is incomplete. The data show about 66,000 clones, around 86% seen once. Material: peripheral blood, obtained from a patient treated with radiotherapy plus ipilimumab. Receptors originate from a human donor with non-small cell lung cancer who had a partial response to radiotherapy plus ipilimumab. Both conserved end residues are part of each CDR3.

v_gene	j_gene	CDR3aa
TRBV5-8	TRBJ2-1	CASSLGLVSYNEQFF
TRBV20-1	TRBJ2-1	CSALSYNEQFF
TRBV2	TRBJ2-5	CASSEAPDSGTQYF
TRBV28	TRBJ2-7	CASSGGLARYYEQYF
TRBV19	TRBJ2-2	CASTKTSGRVMAGTGELFF
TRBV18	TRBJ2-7	CASSSWTGGTYEQYF
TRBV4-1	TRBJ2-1	CASSHGKGGLSYNEQFF
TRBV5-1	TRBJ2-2	CAGTTGTSVANTGELFF
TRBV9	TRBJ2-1	CASSLRVSAYNEQFF
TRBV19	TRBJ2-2	CASSIDARNTGELFF
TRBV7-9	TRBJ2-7	CASSSAAYEQYF
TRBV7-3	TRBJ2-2	CASSGLAGSTGELFF
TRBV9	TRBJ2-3	CASSVDTPGGTQYF
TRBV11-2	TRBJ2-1	CASSSLDRVNEQFF
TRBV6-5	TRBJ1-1	CASSYDWNTEAFF
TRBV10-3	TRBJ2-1	CAISNEGASSSYNEQFF
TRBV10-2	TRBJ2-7	CASSETAPYEQYF
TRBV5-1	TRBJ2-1	CASSPQGNAYNEQFF
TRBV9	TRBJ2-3	CASSDGTSGRAGDTQYF
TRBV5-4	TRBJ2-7	CASSNAKQQTYEQYF
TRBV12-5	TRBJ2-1	CASGFPRLREGLGEQFF
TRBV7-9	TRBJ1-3	CASSSGQGSGNTIYF
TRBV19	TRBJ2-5	CASKIPGQGTLETQYF
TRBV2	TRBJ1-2	CASDDTAALPRGTF
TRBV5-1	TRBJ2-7	CASRRLAGRYEQYF
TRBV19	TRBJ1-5	CASSKGRTGASNQPQHF
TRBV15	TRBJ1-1	CATSDQFGEPNTEAFF
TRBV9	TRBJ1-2	CASSRGEFYGYTF
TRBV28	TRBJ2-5	CASTDPGLVETQYF
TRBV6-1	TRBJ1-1	CASSENRGDTEAFF
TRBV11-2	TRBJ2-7	CASSSRRVNEQYF
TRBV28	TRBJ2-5	CASSSGQPQETQYF
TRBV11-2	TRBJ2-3	CASSRGGSGGTDTQYF
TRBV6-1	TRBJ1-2	CASTGNNYGYTF
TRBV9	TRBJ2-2	CASSGTSGSKTGELFF
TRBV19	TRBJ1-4	CASIPVEGSREKLFF
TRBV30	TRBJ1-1	CAWGSGQALNTEAFF
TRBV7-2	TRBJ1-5	CASSLGARNGQPQHF
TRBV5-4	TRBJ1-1	CASSSNRGSHTEAFF
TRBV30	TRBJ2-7	CAWGGRSSGRASGEQYF